This entry lists 24 T cell receptor beta chains sequenced from one sample in a study of shared clonotypes between healthy human individuals. Assay used: immunoSEQ multiplex PCR; TCRdb lists only in-frame clones, some missing. Of 650,000 to 800,000 clones in the sample, roughly two thirds were seen once. Sequencing input: memory CD4+ T cells sorted from blood. Regarding subset: CD45RA-negative fraction. These receptor sequences come from a woman in her thirties in good health.

The rearrangement links TRBV6-1 to TRBJ2-7; 8 bases fit TRBD1. The J segment lost 3 bases and the V segment lost 4 bases, leaving 5 bases of the junction unmatched. The CDR3 is made up of 14 amino acids. Germline CDR1 is MNHNS and CDR2 is SASEGT. The CDR3 here is CASSGQGLIYEQYF. CDR3 nucleotide sequence: TGTGCCAGCAGTGGACAGGGGTTAATCTACGAGCAGTACTTC.

V and J are TRBV7-9 and TRBJ1-5, with 7 bases lining up with TRBD1. V lost 2 bases, J lost 3 bases, and 7 bases stayed unmatched. The germline V gene has CDR1 SEHNR and CDR2 FQNEAQ (reference sequence). The CDR3 runs to 16 residues. The DNA of the CDR3 is TGTGCCAGCAGCTTAAGGGGGCAGGGCGACAATCAGCCCCAGCATTTT. Translation: CASSLRGQGDNQPQHF.

V usage is TRBV5-1 and J usage is TRBJ2-3; D gene ambiguous. Trimming cost V 0 bases and J 0 bases, with 17 bases left between them. The CDR3 is 18 residues long. Germline V gene lookup returns CDR1 SGHRS and CDR2 YFSETQ. In nucleotides, the CDR3 is TGCGCCAGCAGCTTGGTTCCTCCAGGCCCCAGTAGCACAGATACGCAGTATTTT. Its protein is CASSLVPPGPSSTDTQYF.

As for this clone: A read error may be the cause here, since a much bigger clone is one base away. The V and J genes are TRBV13 and TRBJ2-7; D is uncertain. CDR1 is PRHDT, CDR2 FYEKMQ, per germline (reference sequence). Between the trimmed V and J ends, which lost 5 bases and 0 bases, there was a span of 8 bases. The CDR3 contains 13 residues. CDR3 protein: CASSSPSSYEQYF. CDR3 coding DNA: TGTGCCAGCAGCAGCCCAAGCTCCTACGAGCAGTACTTC.

The CDR3 protein is CASGSQGVHEQYF. Written as DNA, the CDR3 is TGCGCCAGCGGGTCGCAGGGGGTCCACGAGCAGTACTTC. The genes are TRBV5-1 and TRBJ2-7, with 7 bases aligning to TRBD1. The CDR3 contains 13 residues. CDR1 SGHRS and CDR2 YFSETQ come from the germline V gene. The V gene end was trimmed by 7 bases and the J gene end by 5 bases; junction bases not matched to a gene: 9.

This clone was counted once. The chain has TRBV2 and TRBJ2-7; TRBD1 or TRBD2 may be the D gene (5 bases each). V was trimmed by 10 bases and J by 1 base, leaving 14 bases between them. The CDR3 totals 13 residues. Germline lookup yields CDR1 SNHLY and CDR2 FYNNEI. The CDR3 loop is CATTTGGSYEQYF. CDR3 nucleotides: TGTGCCACCACCACTGGGGGATCCTACGAGCAGTACTTC. Drawing the rest from reference TRBV2 and TRBJ2-7, the complete variable domain is EPEVTQTPSHQVTQMGQEVILRCVPISNHLYFYWYRQILGQKVEFLVSFYNNEISEKSEIFDDQFSVERPDGSNFTLKIRSTKLEDSAMYFCATTTGGSYEQYFGPGTRLTVT.

The J gene is TRBJ2-5, the V gene TRBV5-4; TRBD1 matches at 7 bases. The CDR3 extends over 13 amino acids. Germline V gives CDR1 SGHNT, CDR2 YYREEE (reference sequence). Trimming took 5 bases from V and 3 from J; bases not matched to a gene: 4. The CDR3 sequence: CASRRQGEETQYF. DNA for the CDR3: TGTGCCAGCAGGCGACAGGGTGAAGAGACCCAGTACTTC.

This chain joins TRBV9 and TRBJ2-1; 11 positions match TRBD2. Per the germline V gene, CDR1 is SGDLS and CDR2 is YYNGEE. V gave up 0 bases and J gave up 5 bases; unmatched junction bases: 13. The CDR3 runs to 19 residues. The CDR3 is CASSVATKVLAGGHNEQFF. The CDR3 DNA sequence: TGTGCCAGCAGCGTAGCTACAAAGGTGCTAGCGGGAGGCCACAATGAGCAGTTCTTC. The full variable domain, rest sourced from reference TRBV9 and TRBJ2-1, is DSGVTQTPKHLITATGQRVTLRCSPRSGDLSVYWYQQSLDQGLQFLIQYYNGEERAKGNILERFSAQQFPDLHSELNLSSLELGDSALYFCASSVATKVLAGGHNEQFFGPGTRLTVL.

The J gene is TRBJ2-3, the V gene TRBV7-9; 13 bases line up with TRBD2. The CDR3 runs to 17 residues. V was clipped by 5 bases and J by 2 bases; unmatched bases: 7. CDR1 and CDR2 from the germline V gene are SEHNR and FQNEAQ (reference sequence). The CDR3 coding sequence is TGTGCCAGCAGCCTCGGACTAGCGGGAGTATACACAGATACGCAGTATTTT. Amino acids: CASSLGLAGVYTDTQYF.

This chain uses TRBV2 with TRBJ1-2; D is uncertain. The CDR3 contains 13 residues. V gave up 8 bases and J gave up 0 bases, with 10 bases separating them. Per the germline V gene, CDR1 is SNHLY and CDR2 is FYNNEI. Here the CDR3 reads CASLDTSNYGYTF. The CDR3 region has the DNA TGTGCCAGCCTAGACACTTCTAACTATGGCTACACCTTC. Variable domain in full (rest from reference TRBV2 and TRBJ1-2): EPEVTQTPSHQVTQMGQEVILRCVPISNHLYFYWYRQILGQKVEFLVSFYNNEISEKSEIFDDQFSVERPDGSNFTLKIRSTKLEDSAMYFCASLDTSNYGYTFGSGTRLTVV.

The chain has TRBV5-1 and TRBJ2-3; 8 nucleotides match TRBD1. J was trimmed by 0 bases and V by 7 bases; bases with no gene match: 4. Germline V gene sequence: CDR1 SGHRS, CDR2 YFSETQ. The CDR3 extends over 14 amino acids. The CDR3, as DNA: TGCGCCAGCCGGGGACAGGTCAGCACAGATACGCAGTATTTT. Amino acids: CASRGQVSTDTQYF.

The chain recombines TRBV10-3 with TRBJ1-4, with TRBD1 identical over 7 bases. J was trimmed by 4 bases and V by 1 base; bases with no gene match: 3. Germline V gives CDR1 ENHRY, CDR2 SYGVKD. This CDR3 spans 15 amino acids. CDR3 DNA: TGTGCCATCAGTGAGTTCCAGGGGGGTAATGAAAAACTGTTTTTT. Translating gives CAISEFQGGNEKLFF.

V and J are TRBV4-1 and TRBJ2-2, with a possible D match to TRBD1 (6 bases). The length of the CDR3 is 16 residues. The V gene lost 8 bases and the J gene lost 2 bases, with 18 bases spanning the gap. The germline V gene encodes CDR1 MGHRA and CDR2 YSYEKL. Here the CDR3 reads CASRVFLGANTGELFF. CDR3 DNA sequence: TGCGCCAGCCGCGTTTTTTTGGGGGCAAACACCGGGGAGCTGTTTTTT.

The CDR3: CASSPIGRGGETQYF. CDR3 in DNA: TGTGCCAGCAGTCCGATAGGCAGGGGGGGAGAGACCCAGTACTTC. The chain couples TRBV27 to TRBJ2-5, with D possibly called TRBD1 or TRBD2 (7 bases each). V was cut by 5 bases and J by 4 bases, with 17 bases left in between. The CDR3 is 15 amino acids. CDR1 is MNHEY and CDR2 is SMNVEV in the germline V gene (reference sequence).

V usage is TRBV29-1 and J usage is TRBJ2-2, with D possibly called TRBD1 or TRBD2 (5 bases each). Looked up from germline, CDR1 is SQVTM and CDR2 is ANQGSEA. Trimming shortened V by 4 bases and J by 2 bases, and 14 bases separated the two germline ends. The CDR3 contains 15 residues. The DNA for the CDR3 is TGCAGCGTTGCCGGGGCGCTTACTAACACCGGGGAGCTGTTTTTT. It specifies CSVAGALTNTGELFF.

This clone has just one count. The CDR3 spells CASSMKRVNTEAFF. In DNA, the CDR3 is TGTGCCAGCAGCATGAAGAGAGTGAACACTGAAGCTTTCTTT. The chain couples TRBV2 to TRBJ1-1; no firm D call. The germline V gene encodes CDR1 SNHLY and CDR2 FYNNEI. The CDR3 consists of 14 residues. The ends were cut back, 6 bases at V and 0 bases at J, with 11 bases in the middle. Using reference TRBV2 and TRBJ1-1 for the parts outside the CDR3, the full variable domain is EPEVTQTPSHQVTQMGQEVILRCVPISNHLYFYWYRQILGQKVEFLVSFYNNEISEKSEIFDDQFSVERPDGSNFTLKIRSTKLEDSAMYFCASSMKRVNTEAFFGQGTRLTVV.

This chain connects TRBV27 to TRBJ2-7; 7 positions match TRBD1. V shed 6 bases and J 6 bases; nucleotides not matched to a gene: 8. The CDR3 extends over 13 amino acids. Germline CDR1 is MNHEY and CDR2 is SMNVEV (reference sequence). This CDR3 is CASSPRQGGEQYF. For the CDR3, the DNA is TGTGCCAGCAGCCCACGACAGGGTGGCGAGCAGTACTTC.

The rearrangement joins TRBV6-5 to TRBJ2-7; D perhaps matches TRBD2 (5 bases). Trimming left V 6 bases short and J 6 bases short, with 18 bases between. The CDR3 has 14 residues. Germline lookup yields CDR1 MNHEY and CDR2 SVGAGI. The CDR3 DNA reads as TGTGCCAGCAGCGGAACTAGTTCTCGTCGCGAGCAGTACTTC. Encoded protein: CASSGTSSRREQYF.

This clone was seen many times. The rearrangement joins TRBV5-5 to TRBJ2-2; D perhaps matches TRBD2 (5 bases). V lost 5 bases to trimming and J lost 5 bases, with 10 bases between them. From germline, CDR1 is SGHKS and CDR2 YYEKEE (reference sequence). There are 13 residues in the CDR3. The CDR3 sequence is CASRSRGTGELFF. CDR3 DNA: TGTGCCAGCAGGTCCAGAGGGACCGGGGAGCTGTTTTTT.

The chain is built from TRBV2 and TRBJ2-7, with 9 nucleotides matching TRBD2. V trimming: 4 bases; J trimming: 7 bases; junction bases outside the gene matches: 11. The length of the CDR3 is 15 residues. Germline V CDR1 and CDR2: SNHLY, FYNNEI. In nucleotides, the CDR3 is TGTGCCAGCAGTGTACGGAGCGGGGGGTCCGGGGAGCAGTACTTC. Residues: CASSVRSGGSGEQYF.

This clone has a handful of counts. J is TRBJ1-2 and V is TRBV25-1; no firm D call. Germline V gene data show CDR1 as MGHDK and CDR2 as SYGVNS. Between the trimmed V and J ends, which lost 5 bases and 2 bases, there was a span of 3 bases. The CDR3 consists of 11 residues. The CDR3 protein is CASSRNYGYTF. The CDR3 DNA sequence: TGTGCCAGCAGTCGGAACTATGGCTACACCTTC.

This clone was seen ten or more times. The chain employs TRBV5-4 and TRBJ1-3; TRBD1 aligns across 7 bases. The germline V gene encodes CDR1 SGHNT and CDR2 YYREEE (reference sequence). CDR3 length: 13 residues. V gave up 7 bases and J gave up 3 bases; unmatched junction bases: 4. As DNA, the CDR3 is TGTGCCAGCGGCAGGACAGGTGGAAACACCATATATTTT. It yields the protein CASGRTGGNTIYF. The full variable domain, its missing parts supplied by reference TRBV5-4 and TRBJ1-3, is ETGVTQSPTHLIKTRGQQVTLRCSSQSGHNTVSWYQQALGQGPQFIFQYYREEENGRGNFPPRFSGLQFPNYSSELNVNALELDDSALYLCASGRTGGNTIYFGEGSWLTVV.

This chain uses TRBV7-9 with TRBJ2-1, with a tentative D call TRBD1 (5 bases). This CDR3 region has 19 residues. Trimming shortened V by 0 bases and J by 0 bases, and 18 bases separated the two germline ends. CDR1 and CDR2 (germline): SEHNR, FQNEAQ (reference sequence). The CDR3 DNA reads TGTGCCAGCAGCTTAGCGGGCAGGGCAGGCAGATCCTCCTACAATGAGCAGTTCTTC. It codes for CASSLAGRAGRSSYNEQFF.

CDR3 DNA: TGTGCCAGCAGACTACGAGCGGACCAGAGACAGGCCGGGGAGCTGTTTTTT. Translated: CASRLRADQRQAGELFF. The chain couples TRBV2 to TRBJ2-2; possible D gene TRBD1, 6 bases. The germline V and J ends were trimmed by 6 bases and 6 bases, with 23 bases remaining between them. This CDR3 region has 17 residues. Germline V gene data show CDR1 as SNHLY and CDR2 as FYNNEI.